The 8 T cell receptor beta chains listed next were all sequenced from one sample in a study of cytomegalovirus exposure and HLA in healthy donors. Repertoires were generated with immunoSEQ multiplex PCR, while TCRdb's copy carries only in-frame clones and drops some. Of approximately 200,000 clones listed, about nine tenths are singletons. The sequencing input was PBMCs. Receptors originate from a woman between 18 and 30 years old in good health and CMV-seronegative.

The J gene is TRBJ2-1, the V gene TRBV5-1, with TRBD2 matching 7 bases. The CDR3 has 15 amino acids. The V gene end was trimmed by 1 base and the J gene end by 0 bases; junction bases not matched to a gene: 1. The germline CDR1 and CDR2 sequences are SGHRS and YFSETQ. The CDR3 sequence is CASSLRTSSYNEQFF. The CDR3 DNA sequence: TGCGCCAGCAGCTTGCGGACTAGCTCCTACAATGAGCAGTTCTTC.

This chain joins TRBV6-1 and TRBJ2-1, with D possibly being TRBD1 (6 bases). Germline V gives CDR1 MNHNS, CDR2 SASEGT. V lost 4 bases to trimming and J lost 6 bases, with 13 bases between them. The CDR3 contains 14 residues. In nucleotides, the CDR3 is TGTGCCAGCAGTGCGGCCAGGGGTTCCAATGAGCAGTTCTTC. Amino acid sequence: CASSAARGSNEQFF.

This clone was detected once. This chain joins TRBV30 and TRBJ1-1; 9 positions agree with TRBD1. CDR3 length equals 14 residues. CDR1 GTSNPN and CDR2 SVGIG come from the germline V gene (reference sequence). Trimming at V came to 2 bases and at J to 5 bases, leaving 6 bases not matched to a gene. CDR3 residues: CAWSLGTGLTEAFF. The CDR3 DNA is TGTGCCTGGAGTCTAGGGACAGGGTTAACTGAAGCTTTCTTT.

This chain uses TRBV2 with TRBJ2-5; TRBD1 matches at 9 bases. The germline V gene has CDR1 SNHLY and CDR2 FYNNEI. The V and J ends lost 4 bases and 3 bases, in that order; junction bases with no gene match: 6. This CDR3 comprises 15 residues. The CDR3, as DNA: TGTGCCAGCAGTGTGGACAGGGGACGGGAAGAGACCCAGTACTTC. Protein product: CASSVDRGREETQYF.

The genes are TRBV6-5 and TRBJ2-7, with 7 nucleotides matching TRBD1. The CDR3 contains 15 residues. V lost 5 bases, J lost 6 bases, and 13 bases stayed unmatched. Per the germline V gene, CDR1 is MNHEY and CDR2 is SVGAGI. The CDR3 loop reads CASSPKPTGIREQYF. In DNA, the CDR3 is TGTGCCAGCAGTCCCAAACCGACAGGGATTCGCGAGCAGTACTTC.

This sequence joins TRBV4-1 and TRBJ1-4; D possibly corresponds to TRBD1 (6 bases). V lost 1 base, J lost 8 bases, and 11 bases lay in between. This CDR3 contains 14 residues. The germline gives CDR1 MGHRA, CDR2 YSYEKL. In nucleotides, the CDR3 is TGCGCCAGCAGCCAAGGACAGGTCAACGAAAAACTGTTTTTT. It yields the protein CASSQGQVNEKLFF.

V is TRBV5-4 and J is TRBJ1-1; D uncertain. The CDR3 length is 14 residues. V lost 5 bases and J 7 bases, leaving 18 bases between the germline ends. Looked up from germline, CDR1 is SGHNT and CDR2 is YYREEE (reference sequence). The CDR3 DNA is TGTGCCAGCAGTTGGGAAGGTGTTGGGAGTGAAGCTTTCTTT. Translating gives CASSWEGVGSEAFF.

The chain joins TRBV19 to TRBJ1-2, with 8 bases aligning to TRBD1. The CDR3 consists of 14 residues. Trimming at V came to 1 base and at J to 6 bases, leaving 4 bases not matched to a gene. Germline lookup yields CDR1 LNHDA and CDR2 SQIVND (reference sequence). Here the CDR3 reads CASSIGGQGHGYTF. CDR3 nucleotides: TGTGCCAGTAGTATAGGAGGACAGGGACATGGCTACACCTTC. Full variable domain (rest looked up from reference TRBV19 and TRBJ1-2): DGGITQSPKYLFRKEGQNVTLSCEQNLNHDAMYWYRQDPGQGLRLIYYSQIVNDFQKGDIAEGYSVSREKKESFPLTVTSAQKNPTAFYLCASSIGGQGHGYTFGSGTRLTVV.